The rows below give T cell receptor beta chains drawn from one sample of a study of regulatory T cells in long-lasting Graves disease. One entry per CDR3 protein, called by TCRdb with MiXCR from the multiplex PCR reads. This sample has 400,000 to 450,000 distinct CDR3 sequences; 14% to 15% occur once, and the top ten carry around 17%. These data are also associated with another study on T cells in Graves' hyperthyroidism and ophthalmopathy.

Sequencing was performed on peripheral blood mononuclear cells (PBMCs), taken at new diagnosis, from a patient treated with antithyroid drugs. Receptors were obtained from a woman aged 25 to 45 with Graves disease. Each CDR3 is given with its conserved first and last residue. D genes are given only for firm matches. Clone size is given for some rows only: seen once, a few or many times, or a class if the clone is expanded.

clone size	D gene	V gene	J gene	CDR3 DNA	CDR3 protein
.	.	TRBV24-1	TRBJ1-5	TGTGCCACCAGTGATTTTCGGCCAGGGGCCCCGCCAGGACAGCCCCAGCATTTT	CATSDFRPGAPPGQPQHF
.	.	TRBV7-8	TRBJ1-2	TGTGCCAGCAGCTATGACAGAATCTATGGCTACACCTTC	CASSYDRIYGYTF
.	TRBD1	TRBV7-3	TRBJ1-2	TGTGCCAGCAGCCCACAGGGGCCCTCTGGCTACACCTTC	CASSPQGPSGYTF
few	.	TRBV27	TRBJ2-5	TGTGCCAGCAATGGCCAAGGGGCCGGGGAGACCCAGTACTTC	CASNGQGAGETQYF
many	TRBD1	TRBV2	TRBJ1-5	TGTGCCAGCAGTTTTACAGGGGGCGCCCAGCCCCAGCATTTT	CASSFTGGAQPQHF
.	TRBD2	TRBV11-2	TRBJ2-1	TGTGCCAGCAGCTTAGTAGGAGGACTAGCGAGCTCCTACAATGAGCAGTTCTTC	CASSLVGGLASSYNEQFF
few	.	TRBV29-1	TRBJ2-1	TGCAGCGTTGAAGATCTTGAGGGATGGAGCTCCTACAATGAGCAGTTCTTC	CSVEDLEGWSSYNEQFF
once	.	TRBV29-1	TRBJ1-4	TGCAGCGCCGGAAATGAAAGACTGTTTTTT	CSAGNERLFF
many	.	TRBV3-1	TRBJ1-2	TGTGCCAGCAGCCAAAGGGGCGGGGAAAACTATGGCTACACCTTC	CASSQRGGENYGYTF
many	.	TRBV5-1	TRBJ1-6	TGCGCCAGCAGCTTGGCCGGGAGAGGTTCACCCCTCCACTTT	CASSLAGRGSPLHF
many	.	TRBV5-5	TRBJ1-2	TGTGCCAGCAGCTTGGCAAACTATGGCTACACCTTC	CASSLANYGYTF
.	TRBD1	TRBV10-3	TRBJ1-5	TGTGCCATCAGTGAGTTCCGGGACAGTCTGCAGCCCCAGCATTTT	CAISEFRDSLQPQHF
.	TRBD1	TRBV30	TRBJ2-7	TGTGCCTGGAGTAGGACAGGGAGCGAGCAGTACTTC	CAWSRTGSEQYF
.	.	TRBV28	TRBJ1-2	TGTGCCAGCAGTTCCCTCACACAGAACTATGGCTACACCTTC	CASSSLTQNYGYTF
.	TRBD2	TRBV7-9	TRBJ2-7	TGTGCCAGCAGCACGACTAGCGGGATTCCCCTTATGGGCTTCGAGCAATACTTC	CASSTTSGIPLMGFEQYF
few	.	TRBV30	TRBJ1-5	TGTGCCTGGACGGGCCGCAACAATCAGCCCCAGCATTTT	CAWTGRNNQPQHF
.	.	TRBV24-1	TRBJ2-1	TGTGCCACCAGTGTGCTCGATGAGCAGTTCTTC	CATSVLDEQFF